The 4 T cell receptor beta chains reported below all come from one sample, sequenced in a study of T cell responses to AZD1222 COVID-19 vaccine. Sequencing was performed with immunoSEQ multiplex PCR; in TCRdb, only in-frame clones are kept and a portion is missing. This repertoire shows about 270,000 clones, 94% found once; its top ten account for about 0.5%. The material was peripheral blood, obtained 28 days after the second AZD1222 dose. All receptors derive from an adult who received the AZD1222 COVID-19 vaccine.

V gene TRBV3-1 (or the pseudogene TRBV3-2) combines with J gene TRBJ2-1, with 7 nucleotides matching TRBD2. The CDR3 consists of 13 residues. Trimming at V came to 7 bases and at J to 4 bases, leaving 4 bases not matched to a gene. CDR1 is LGHDT and CDR2 is YNNKEL in the germline V gene (reference sequence). The CDR3 bases are TGTGCCAGCACGCCCGGGGGGTACAATGAGCAGTTCTTC. This sequence encodes CASTPGGYNEQFF.

The chain links TRBV9 to TRBJ2-1; no firm D call. Germline CDR1 and CDR2: SGDLS and YYNGEE. The CDR3 covers 15 residues. Trimming stripped 0 bases from V and 0 bases from J, with 7 bases between. The CDR3 protein is CASSVGATSYNEQFF. The CDR3 DNA is TGTGCCAGCAGCGTAGGAGCTACCTCCTACAATGAGCAGTTCTTC.

The chain employs TRBV27 and TRBJ2-3; 12 positions match TRBD2. The CDR3 covers 15 residues. Trimming removed 6 bases from V and 6 bases from J; junction bases left unmatched: 7. The germline gives CDR1 MNHEY, CDR2 SMNVEV (reference sequence). CDR3 nucleotides: TGTGCCAGCAGGACTAGCGGGGGCCCTTATGATACGCAGTATTTT. It codes for CASRTSGGPYDTQYF.

This chain uses TRBV6-5 with TRBJ2-2, with D perhaps matching TRBD1 (6 bases). The CDR3 totals 14 residues. V lost 1 base and J lost 6, with 9 bases in between. Looked up from germline, CDR1 is MNHEY and CDR2 is SVGAGI. The CDR3 here is CASSYFSGAGELFF. DNA of the CDR3: TGTGCCAGCAGTTACTTCTCAGGGGCCGGGGAGCTGTTTTTT.